This T cell receptor beta chain is from a study of CD8 T cells in ankylosing spondylitis. This CDR3 contains 16 residues. Trimming pared 1 base from V and 0 bases from J, leaving 10 bases between. TCRdb ran MiXCR on the 5' RACE reads and lists one entry per CDR3 protein. This table has roughly 120,000 distinct CDR3 sequences, approximately 15% appearing once. This clonotype was counted between two and nine times. Sequencing used blood, either unsorted or a sorted T cell fraction (not recorded which). V usage is TRBV12-3 or TRBV12-4 and J usage is TRBJ1-3, with D hard to call. This sequence originates from a female donor with ankylosing spondylitis or in good health (not recorded which). CDR3 region: CASSLGLRSSGNTIYF. In DNA form, the CDR3 reads TGTGCCAGCAGTTTAGGACTCCGGAGCTCTGGAAACACCATATATTTT.